These T cell receptor beta chains were read from a single sample in a study of blood T cell repertoires in COVID-19. Profiled with immunoSEQ multiplex PCR; TCRdb holds only in-frame clones, not every one. In the table there are about 52,000 clones, about nine tenths of which are singletons. Sequenced: peripheral blood. The origin of the receptors is an elderly man with active or convalescent COVID-19. CDR3s leave out the opening cysteine and the closing phenylalanine or tryptophan. Clone size is given for some rows only: seen once, a few or many times, or a class if the clone is expanded.

j_call v_call clone_size cdr3_aa
TRBJ2-3 TRBV28 - ASSPVAGGRTDTQY
TRBJ1-1 TRBV29-1 - SVARLPNTEAF
TRBJ2-5 TRBV6-2/TRBV6-3 - ASSSLGLAGKETQY
TRBJ2-1 TRBV6-5 - ASSRRRQADEQF
TRBJ1-5 TRBV6-2/TRBV6-3 - ASSYIRLLRGQPQH
TRBJ2-5 TRBV28 - ASSFGLAGETQY
TRBJ2-2 TRBV10-1 - ASGRQSTGELF
TRBJ2-3 TRBV2 - ARSGTRNRDTQY
TRBJ2-4 TRBV11-2 - ASSLDLRSAGAKNIQY
TRBJ2-3 TRBV28 - ASSLTASGGYSTDTQY
TRBJ1-1 TRBV18 few ASSPSPGGRGTEAF
TRBJ2-1 TRBV5-1 - ASSLAAGGGLDEQF
TRBJ2-5 TRBV6-1 - ASSEAAGNQETQY
TRBJ1-1 TRBV28 - ASSLKGRAAGTEAF
TRBJ2-5 TRBV7-2 - ASSLVYTGQGYQETQY
TRBJ1-3 TRBV19 - ASGGQGSGNTIY
TRBJ1-2 TRBV4-3 - ASSQDSQGWCT
TRBJ2-1 TRBV6-5 - ASSPFRSYNEQF
TRBJ2-7 TRBV7-2 - ASSPGGTGGFEQY
TRBJ2-1 TRBV24-1 - ATSGTSGRKRTSSPSYNEQF
TRBJ2-7 TRBV3-1/TRBV3-2 - ASSQVAQGAGEQY
TRBJ1-1 TRBV6-6 - ASSYGQGSREAF
TRBJ2-3 TRBV7-8 - ASSLVLAGALDTQY
TRBJ2-7 TRBV27 - ASSLSGGRRGEQY
TRBJ2-6 TRBV25-1 - ASSATGGVYGANVLT
TRBJ1-2 TRBV7-2 - ASSFWGQNYGYT